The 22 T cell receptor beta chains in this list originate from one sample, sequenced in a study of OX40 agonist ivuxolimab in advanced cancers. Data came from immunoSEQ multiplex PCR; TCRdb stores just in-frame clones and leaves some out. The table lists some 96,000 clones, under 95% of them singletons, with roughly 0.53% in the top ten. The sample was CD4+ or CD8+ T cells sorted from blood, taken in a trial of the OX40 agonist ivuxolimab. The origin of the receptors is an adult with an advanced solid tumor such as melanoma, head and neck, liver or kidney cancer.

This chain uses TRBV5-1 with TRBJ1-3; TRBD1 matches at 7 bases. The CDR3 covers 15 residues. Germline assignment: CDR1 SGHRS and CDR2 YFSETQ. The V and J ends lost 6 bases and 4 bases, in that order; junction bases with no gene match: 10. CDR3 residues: CASTPGTAEGNTIYF. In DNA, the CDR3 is TGCGCCAGCACCCCCGGGACAGCTGAAGGAAACACCATATATTTT.

CDR3 sequence reads: CASSLAVGRADEQYF. Here the CDR3 DNA reads TGTGCCAGCAGCTTAGCGGTCGGGAGGGCAGACGAGCAGTACTTC. V and J are TRBV7-9 and TRBJ2-7; 8 nucleotides line up with TRBD2. V was pared by 0 bases and J by 5 bases, with 6 bases of the junction left unmatched. Germline CDR1 is SEHNR and CDR2 is FQNEAQ (reference sequence). This CDR3 spans 15 amino acids.

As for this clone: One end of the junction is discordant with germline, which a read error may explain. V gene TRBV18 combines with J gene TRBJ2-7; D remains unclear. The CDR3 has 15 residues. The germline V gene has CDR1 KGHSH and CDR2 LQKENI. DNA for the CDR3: TGTGCCAGCTCACCCCGAAGCTTAGGGCCATACGAGCAGTATTTC. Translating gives CASSPRSLGPYEQYF.

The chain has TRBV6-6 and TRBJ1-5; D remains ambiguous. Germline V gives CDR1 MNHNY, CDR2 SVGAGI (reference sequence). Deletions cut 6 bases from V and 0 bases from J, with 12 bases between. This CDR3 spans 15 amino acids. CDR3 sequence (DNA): TGTGCCAGCAGCTCGGAACGTTATAGCAATCAGCCCCAGCATTTT. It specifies CASSSERYSNQPQHF.

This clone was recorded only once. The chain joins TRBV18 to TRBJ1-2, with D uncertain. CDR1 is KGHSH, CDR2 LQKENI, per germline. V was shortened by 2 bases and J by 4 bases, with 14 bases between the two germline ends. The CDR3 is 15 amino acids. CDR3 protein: CASSPEVGLVYGYTF. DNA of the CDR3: TGTGCCAGCTCACCAGAAGTGGGGTTAGTCTATGGCTACACCTTC.

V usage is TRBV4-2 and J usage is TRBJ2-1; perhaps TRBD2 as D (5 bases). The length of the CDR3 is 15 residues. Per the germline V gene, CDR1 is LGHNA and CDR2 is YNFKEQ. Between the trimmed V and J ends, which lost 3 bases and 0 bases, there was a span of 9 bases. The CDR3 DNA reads TGTGCCAGCAGCCAGCCCACTAGCTCCTACAATGAGCAGTTCTTC. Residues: CASSQPTSSYNEQFF.

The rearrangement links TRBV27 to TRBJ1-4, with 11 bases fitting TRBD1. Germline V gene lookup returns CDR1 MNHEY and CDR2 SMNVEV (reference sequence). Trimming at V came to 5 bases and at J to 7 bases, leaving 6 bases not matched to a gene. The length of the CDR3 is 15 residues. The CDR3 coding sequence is TGTGCCAGCAGTCCCACCGGGACAGGGGGTGAAAAACTGTTTTTT. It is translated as CASSPTGTGGEKLFF.

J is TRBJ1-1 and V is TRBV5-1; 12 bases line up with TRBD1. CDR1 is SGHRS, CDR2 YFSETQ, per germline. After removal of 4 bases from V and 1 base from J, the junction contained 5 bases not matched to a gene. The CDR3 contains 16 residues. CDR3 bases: TGCGCCAGCAGCCCGGGACAGGGGGCTGCGAACACTGAAGCTTTCTTT. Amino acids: CASSPGQGAANTEAFF.

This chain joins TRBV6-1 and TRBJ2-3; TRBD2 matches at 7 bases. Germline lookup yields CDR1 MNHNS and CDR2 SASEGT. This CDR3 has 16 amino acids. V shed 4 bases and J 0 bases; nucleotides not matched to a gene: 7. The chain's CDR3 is CASSVTSNPSTDTQYF. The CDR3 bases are TGTGCCAGCAGTGTGACTAGCAACCCGAGCACAGATACGCAGTATTTT.

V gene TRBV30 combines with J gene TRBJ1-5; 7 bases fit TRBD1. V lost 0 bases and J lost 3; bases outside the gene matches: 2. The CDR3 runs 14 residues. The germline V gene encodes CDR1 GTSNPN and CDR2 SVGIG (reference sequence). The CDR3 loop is CAWSVQGNNQPQHF. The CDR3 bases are TGTGCCTGGAGTGTACAGGGGAACAATCAGCCCCAGCATTTT.

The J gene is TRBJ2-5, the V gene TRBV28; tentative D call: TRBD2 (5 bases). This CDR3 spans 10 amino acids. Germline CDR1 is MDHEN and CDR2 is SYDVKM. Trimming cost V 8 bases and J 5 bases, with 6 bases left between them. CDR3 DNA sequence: TGTGCCAGCTCGGGGGAGACCCAGTACTTC. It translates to CASSGETQYF.

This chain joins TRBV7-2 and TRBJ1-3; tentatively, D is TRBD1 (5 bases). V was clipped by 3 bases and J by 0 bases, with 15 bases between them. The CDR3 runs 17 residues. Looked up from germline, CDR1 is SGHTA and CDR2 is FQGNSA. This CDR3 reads CASSFDSFPRSGNTIYF. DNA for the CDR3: TGTGCCAGCAGCTTTGACAGCTTTCCCCGCTCTGGAAACACCATATATTTT.

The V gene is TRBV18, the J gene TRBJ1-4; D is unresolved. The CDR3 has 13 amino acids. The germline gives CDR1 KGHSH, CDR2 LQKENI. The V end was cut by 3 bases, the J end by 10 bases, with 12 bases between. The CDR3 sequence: CASSPGPEGKLFF. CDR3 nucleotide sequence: TGTGCCAGCTCACCGGGTCCCGAGGGAAAACTGTTTTTT.

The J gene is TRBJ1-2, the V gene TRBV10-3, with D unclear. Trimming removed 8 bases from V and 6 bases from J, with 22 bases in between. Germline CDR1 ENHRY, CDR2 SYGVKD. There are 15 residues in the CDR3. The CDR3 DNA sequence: TGTGCCATCTCGGCTACAGTATATTCTCCGAATGGCTACACCTTC. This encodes CAISATVYSPNGYTF.

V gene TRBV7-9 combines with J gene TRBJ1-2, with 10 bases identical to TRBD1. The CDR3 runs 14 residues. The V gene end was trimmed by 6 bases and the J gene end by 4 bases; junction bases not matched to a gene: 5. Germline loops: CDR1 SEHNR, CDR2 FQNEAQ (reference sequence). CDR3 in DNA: TGTGCCAGCAGGCAGACAGGGGGCACCTATGGCTACACCTTC. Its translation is CASRQTGGTYGYTF.

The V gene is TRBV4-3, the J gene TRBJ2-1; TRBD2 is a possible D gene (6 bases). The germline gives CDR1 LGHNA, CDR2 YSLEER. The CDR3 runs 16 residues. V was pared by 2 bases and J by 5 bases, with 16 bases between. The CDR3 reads CASSQFGLTKNNEQFF. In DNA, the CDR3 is TGCGCCAGCAGCCAATTCGGACTAACGAAAAACAATGAGCAGTTCTTC.

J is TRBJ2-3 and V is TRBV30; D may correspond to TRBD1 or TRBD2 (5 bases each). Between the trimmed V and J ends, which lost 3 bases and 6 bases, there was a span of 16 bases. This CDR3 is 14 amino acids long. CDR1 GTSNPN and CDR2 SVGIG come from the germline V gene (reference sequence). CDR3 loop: CAWSLRGVSDTQYF. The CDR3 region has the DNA TGTGCCTGGAGCCTGAGGGGAGTCAGCGATACGCAGTATTTT.

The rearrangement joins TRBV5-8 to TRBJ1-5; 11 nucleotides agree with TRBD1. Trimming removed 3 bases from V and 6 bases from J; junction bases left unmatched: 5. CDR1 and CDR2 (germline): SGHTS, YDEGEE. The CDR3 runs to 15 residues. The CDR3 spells CASSWDRGFGQPQHF. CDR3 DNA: TGTGCCAGCAGCTGGGACAGGGGGTTCGGTCAGCCCCAGCATTTT.

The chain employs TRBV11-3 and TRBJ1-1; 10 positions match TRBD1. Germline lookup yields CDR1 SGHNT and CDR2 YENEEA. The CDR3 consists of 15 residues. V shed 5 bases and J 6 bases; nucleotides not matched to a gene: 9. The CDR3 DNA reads TGTGCCAGCAGCAAACCGGGACAGGGGCAGCCTGAAGCTTTCTTT. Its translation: CASSKPGQGQPEAFF.

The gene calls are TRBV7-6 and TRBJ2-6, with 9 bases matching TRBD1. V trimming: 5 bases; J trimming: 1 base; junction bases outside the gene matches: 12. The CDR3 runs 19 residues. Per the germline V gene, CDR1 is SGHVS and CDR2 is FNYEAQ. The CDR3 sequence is CASSTLPDRGASGANVLTF. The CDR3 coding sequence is TGTGCCAGCAGCACATTACCGGACAGGGGAGCGTCTGGGGCCAACGTCCTGACTTTC.

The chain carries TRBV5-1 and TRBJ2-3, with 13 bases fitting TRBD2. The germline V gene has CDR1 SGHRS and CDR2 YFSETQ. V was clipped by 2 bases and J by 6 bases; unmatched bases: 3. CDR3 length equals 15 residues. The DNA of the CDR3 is TGCGCCAGCAGCTTCACTAGCGGGAGGGTCGATACGCAGTATTTT. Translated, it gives CASSFTSGRVDTQYF.

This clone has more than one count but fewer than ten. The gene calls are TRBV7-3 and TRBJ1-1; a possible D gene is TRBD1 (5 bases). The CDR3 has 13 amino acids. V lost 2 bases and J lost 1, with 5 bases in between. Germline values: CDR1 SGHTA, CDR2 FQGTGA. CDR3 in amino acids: CASSLGQNTEAFF. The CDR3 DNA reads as TGTGCCAGCAGCTTAGGACAGAACACTGAAGCTTTCTTT. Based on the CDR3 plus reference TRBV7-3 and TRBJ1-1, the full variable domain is GAGVSQTPSNKVTEKGKYVELRCDPISGHTALYWYRQSLGQGPEFLIYFQGTGAADDSGLPNDRFFAVRPEGSVSTLKIQRTERGDSAVYLCASSLGQNTEAFFGQGTRLTVV.